The following is a T cell receptor (beta chain) sequence with its context. Its target is unknown. Germline lookup yields CDR1 SGHAT and CDR2 FQNNGV. V was shortened by 4 bases and J by 2 bases, with 12 bases between the two germline ends. The CDR3 has 15 residues. The data are from a study of vaccination and CD4 T cells after COVID-19. Study outcomes and limitations: Looking at convalescent patients, a median approximately 86% of reactive clones were present only post-vaccination.

The treatment denotes: roughly 10-day PBMC culture with coronavirus spike peptide pools or control peptides (ViraFEST assay). CD4+ T cells that had been cultured provided DNA sequenced with the Oncomine TCR Beta short-read assay. TCRdb ran MiXCR on the PCR reads and lists one entry per CDR3 protein. Among around 9,600 distinct CDR3 sequences listed, roughly 51% were seen once. The source is a human donor who had recovered from COVID-19. The chain uses TRBV11-2 and TRBJ2-1, with TRBD2 as a possible D gene (6 bases). The source material was CD4+ T cells from blood, cultured in vitro. As DNA, the CDR3 is TGTGCCAGCAGCTCCCGGAGGGGAGCCTACAATGAGCAGTTCTTC. Translated, it gives CASSSRRGAYNEQFF.